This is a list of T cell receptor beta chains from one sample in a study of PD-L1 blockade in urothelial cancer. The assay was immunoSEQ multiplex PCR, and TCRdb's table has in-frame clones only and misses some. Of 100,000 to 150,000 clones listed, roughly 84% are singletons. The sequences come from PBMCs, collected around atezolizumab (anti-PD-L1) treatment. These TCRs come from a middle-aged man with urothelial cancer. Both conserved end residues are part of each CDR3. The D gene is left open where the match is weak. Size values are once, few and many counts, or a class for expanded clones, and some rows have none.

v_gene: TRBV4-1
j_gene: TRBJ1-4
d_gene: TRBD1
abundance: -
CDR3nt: TGCGCCAGCAGCCATGGACAGGGTTATGAAAAACTGTTTTTT
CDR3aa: CASSHGQGYEKLFF

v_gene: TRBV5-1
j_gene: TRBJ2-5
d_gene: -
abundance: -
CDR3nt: TGCGCCAGCAGCTTGCACAGTCAAGAGACCCAGTACTTC
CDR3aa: CASSLHSQETQYF

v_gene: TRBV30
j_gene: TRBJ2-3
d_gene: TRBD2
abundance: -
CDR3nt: TGTGCCTGGAAAATGAGCGGGACTAGCACAGATACGCAGTATTTT
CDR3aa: CAWKMSGTSTDTQYF

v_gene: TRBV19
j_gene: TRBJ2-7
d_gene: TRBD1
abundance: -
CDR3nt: TGTGCCAGTAAACCCTGGACAGGGGGCGAGCAGTACTTC
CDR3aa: CASKPWTGGEQYF

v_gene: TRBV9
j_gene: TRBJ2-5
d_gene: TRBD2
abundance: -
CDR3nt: TGTGCCAGCAGCGTAGGCGTCGCGGGAGTGGGAGAGACCCAGTACTTC
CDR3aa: CASSVGVAGVGETQYF

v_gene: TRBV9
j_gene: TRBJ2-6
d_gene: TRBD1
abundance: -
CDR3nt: TGTGCCAGCAGCAGGACAGGGGCTGGGGCCAACGTCCTGACTTTC
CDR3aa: CASSRTGAGANVLTF

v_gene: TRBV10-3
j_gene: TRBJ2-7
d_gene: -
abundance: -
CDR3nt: TGTGCCATCAGTGAGTCGGGAGGCGGGATCTCCGAGCAGTACTTC
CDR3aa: CAISESGGGISEQYF

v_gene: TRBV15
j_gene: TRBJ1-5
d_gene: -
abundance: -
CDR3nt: TGTGCCACTAGCATGAGGGGAGGTCAGCCCCAGCATTTT
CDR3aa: CATSMRGGQPQHF

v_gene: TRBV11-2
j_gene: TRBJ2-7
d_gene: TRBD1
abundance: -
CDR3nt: TGTGCCAGCAGCTTAGAAGGCCCCAGCCAGGGGGTCAGCGAGCAGTACTTC
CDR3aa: CASSLEGPSQGVSEQYF

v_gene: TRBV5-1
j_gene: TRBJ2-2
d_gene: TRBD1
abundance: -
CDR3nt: TGCGCCAGCAGCTTGGGCTCGAGGACAGGGGGCACCGGGGAGCTGTTTTTT
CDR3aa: CASSLGSRTGGTGELFF

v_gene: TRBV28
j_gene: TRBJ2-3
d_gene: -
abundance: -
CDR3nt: TGTGCCAGCAGTTTAATATCTGAGCCAGATACGCAGTATTTT
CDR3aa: CASSLISEPDTQYF

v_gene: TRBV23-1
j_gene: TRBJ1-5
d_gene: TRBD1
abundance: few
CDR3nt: TGCGCCAGCAGTCCGCAGACAGGGGTCAATCAGCCCCAGCATTTT
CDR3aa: CASSPQTGVNQPQHF

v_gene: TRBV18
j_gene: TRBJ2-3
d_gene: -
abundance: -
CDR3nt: TGTGCCAGCTCACGAGCGGGTAACACAGATACGCAGTATTTT
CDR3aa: CASSRAGNTDTQYF

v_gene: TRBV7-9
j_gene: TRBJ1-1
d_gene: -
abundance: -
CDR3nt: TGTGCCAGCAGCTGGAGGGAGATGAACACTGAAGCTTTCTTT
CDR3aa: CASSWREMNTEAFF

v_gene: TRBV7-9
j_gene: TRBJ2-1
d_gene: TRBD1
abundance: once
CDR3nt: TGTGCCAGCAGCTTCGACAGGGGGCTTTACAATGAGCAGTTCTTC
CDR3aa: CASSFDRGLYNEQFF

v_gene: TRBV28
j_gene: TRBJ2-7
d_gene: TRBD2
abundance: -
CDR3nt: TGTGCCAGCAGTTTAGGCGGGAGGGCTTACGAGCAGTACTTC
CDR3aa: CASSLGGRAYEQYF

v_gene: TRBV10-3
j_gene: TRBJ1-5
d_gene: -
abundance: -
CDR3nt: TGTGCCATCAGTGAGCCCGGGAGCAATCAGCCCCAGCATTTT
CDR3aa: CAISEPGSNQPQHF

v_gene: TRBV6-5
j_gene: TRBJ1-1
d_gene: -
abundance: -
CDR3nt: TGTGCCAGCAGTTACGCCGGGCGGCGGGCGAACACTGAAGCTTTCTTT
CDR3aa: CASSYAGRRANTEAFF

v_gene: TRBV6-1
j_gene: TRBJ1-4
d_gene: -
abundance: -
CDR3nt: TGTGCCAGCAGTGAATCTAAATATACTCTGTCTAATGAAAAACTGTTTTTT
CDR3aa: CASSESKYTLSNEKLFF

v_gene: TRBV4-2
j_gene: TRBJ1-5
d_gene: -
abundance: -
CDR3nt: TGTGCCAGCAGCCAAGAAGGCACAGTCAATCAGCCCCAGCATTTT
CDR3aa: CASSQEGTVNQPQHF

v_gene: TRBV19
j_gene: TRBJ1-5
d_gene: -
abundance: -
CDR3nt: TGTGCCAGTGGCAAGAGCAATCAGCCCCAGCATTTT
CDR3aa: CASGKSNQPQHF

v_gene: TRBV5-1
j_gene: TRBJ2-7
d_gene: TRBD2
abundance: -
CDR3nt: TGCGCCAGCAGCTTGATGTCGGGAGGGCCCTACGAGCAGTACTTC
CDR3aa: CASSLMSGGPYEQYF

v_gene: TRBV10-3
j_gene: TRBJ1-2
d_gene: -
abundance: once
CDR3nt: TGTGCCATCAGTGATTGGTGGAGATCTGGCTACACCTTC
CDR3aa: CAISDWWRSGYTF

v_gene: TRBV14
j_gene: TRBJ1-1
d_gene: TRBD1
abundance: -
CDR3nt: TGTGCCAGCAGCCACCGGGCGGGGACAGGGAGAATTATGGCTTTCTTT
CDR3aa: CASSHRAGTGRIMAFF

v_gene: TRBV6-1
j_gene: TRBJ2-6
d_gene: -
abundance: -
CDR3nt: TGTGCCAGCAGTCATACAGCTACTGGGGCCAACGTCCTGACTTTC
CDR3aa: CASSHTATGANVLTF

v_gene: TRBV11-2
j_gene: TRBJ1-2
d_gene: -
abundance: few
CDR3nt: TGTGCCAGCAGCTTAGTTAATAACTATGGCTACACCTTC
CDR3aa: CASSLVNNYGYTF

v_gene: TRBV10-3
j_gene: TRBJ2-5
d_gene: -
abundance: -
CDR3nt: TGTGCCATCAGTGAGGGGGGGTCAGGGTCGGAAGAGACCCAGTACTTC
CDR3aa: CAISEGGSGSEETQYF

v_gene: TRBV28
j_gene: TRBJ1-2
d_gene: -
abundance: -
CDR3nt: TGTGCCAGCAGTTTAACCCTGCGGAACTATGGCTACACCTTC
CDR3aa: CASSLTLRNYGYTF

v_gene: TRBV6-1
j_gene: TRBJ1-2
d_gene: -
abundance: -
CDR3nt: TGTGCCAGCAGTGAAGTAGGGACATTCGGCGGCTACACCTTC
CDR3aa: CASSEVGTFGGYTF

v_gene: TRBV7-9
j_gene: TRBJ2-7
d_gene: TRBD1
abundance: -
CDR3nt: TGTGCCAGCAGCGCGGACAGGGCTAGCTACGAGCAGTACTTC
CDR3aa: CASSADRASYEQYF

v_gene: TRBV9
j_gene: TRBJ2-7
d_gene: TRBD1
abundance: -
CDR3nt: TGTGCCAGCAGCGTAGGCCCGACAGGGACCCACGAGCAGTACTTC
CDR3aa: CASSVGPTGTHEQYF

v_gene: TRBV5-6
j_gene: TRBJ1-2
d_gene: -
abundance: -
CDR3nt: TGTGCCAGCAGCCCGAATGTGGGGCCCCTCTATGGCTACACCTTC
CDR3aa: CASSPNVGPLYGYTF

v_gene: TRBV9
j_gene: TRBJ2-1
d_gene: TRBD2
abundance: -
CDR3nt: TGTGCCAGCAGCGTAGCTGGGGGAGGGCTAGCGGGTCGCAATGAGCAGTTCTTC
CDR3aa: CASSVAGGGLAGRNEQFF

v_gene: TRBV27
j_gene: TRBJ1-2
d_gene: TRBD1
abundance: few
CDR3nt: TGTGCCAGCTCCCCGGGACAGGGAAGATTAGGCTACACCTTC
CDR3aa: CASSPGQGRLGYTF

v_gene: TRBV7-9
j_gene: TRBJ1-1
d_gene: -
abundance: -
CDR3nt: TGTGCCAGCAGCCGAGACGGGTGGACTGAAGCTTTCTTT
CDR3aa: CASSRDGWTEAFF

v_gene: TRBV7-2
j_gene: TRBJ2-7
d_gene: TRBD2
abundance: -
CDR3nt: TGTGCCAGCAGCTCACTAGCGGGAGGCTACGAGCAGTACTTC
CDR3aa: CASSSLAGGYEQYF

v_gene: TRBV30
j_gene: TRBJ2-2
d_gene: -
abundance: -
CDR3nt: TGTGCCTGGAAGGGGGAGGGCCCCGGGGAGCTGTTTTTT
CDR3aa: CAWKGEGPGELFF

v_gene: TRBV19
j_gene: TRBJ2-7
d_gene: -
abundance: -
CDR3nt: TGTGCCAGTACCCCGGTACAGGTTCGGGACGAGCAGTACTTC
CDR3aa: CASTPVQVRDEQYF

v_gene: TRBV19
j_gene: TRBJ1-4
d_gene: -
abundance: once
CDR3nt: TGTGCCAGTAGTTGGGCTAAGGATGAAAAACTGTTTTTT
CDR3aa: CASSWAKDEKLFF

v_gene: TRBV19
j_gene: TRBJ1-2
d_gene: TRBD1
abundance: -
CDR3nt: TGTGCCAGTAGTAGGAAAGGGACAGAAGATCTTGGCTACACCTTC
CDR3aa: CASSRKGTEDLGYTF

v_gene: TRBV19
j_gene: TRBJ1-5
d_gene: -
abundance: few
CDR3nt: TGTGCCAGTAGTACGAGGCGTTCACTTAATCAGCCCCAGCATTTT
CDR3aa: CASSTRRSLNQPQHF

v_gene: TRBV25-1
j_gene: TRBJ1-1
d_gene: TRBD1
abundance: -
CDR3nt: TGTGCCAGCAGTGATTGGGACAGGGTAAGCACTGAAGCTTTCTTT
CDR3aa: CASSDWDRVSTEAFF

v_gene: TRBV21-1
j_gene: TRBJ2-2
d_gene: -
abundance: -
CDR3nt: TGTGCCAGCAAACGGGCGAACACCGGGGAGCTGTTTTTT
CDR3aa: CASKRANTGELFF

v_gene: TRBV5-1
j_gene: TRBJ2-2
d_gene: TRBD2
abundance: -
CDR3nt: TGCGCCAGCAGCCTGGGACTAGCGGCTGGGCCCGGGGAGCTGTTTTTT
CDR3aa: CASSLGLAAGPGELFF

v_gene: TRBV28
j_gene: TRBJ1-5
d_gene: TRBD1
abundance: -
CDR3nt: TGTGCCAGCAGTTCTATCCGACAGGGGCTTTTATCCCTCCAGAGCAATCAGCCCCAGCATTTT
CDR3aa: CASSSIRQGLLSLQSNQPQHF

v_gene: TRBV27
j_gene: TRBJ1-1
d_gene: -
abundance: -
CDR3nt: TGTGCCAGCAGTTCCAAGACAGGCGGGAACACTGAAGCTTTCTTT
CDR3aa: CASSSKTGGNTEAFF

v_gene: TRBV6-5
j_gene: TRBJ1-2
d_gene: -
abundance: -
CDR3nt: TGTGCCAGCAGTTACGCGTCAGGGACTAACTATGGCTACACCTTC
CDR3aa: CASSYASGTNYGYTF

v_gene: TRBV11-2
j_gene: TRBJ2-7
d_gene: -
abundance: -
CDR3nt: TGTGCCAGCAGCTTAGGGCAGGGTGTCTCCTACGAGCAGTACTTC
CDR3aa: CASSLGQGVSYEQYF

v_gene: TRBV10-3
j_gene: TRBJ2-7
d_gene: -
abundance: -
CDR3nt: TGTGCCATCAGTGAGTCGTTGGACAACTACGAGCAGTACTTC
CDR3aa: CAISESLDNYEQYF